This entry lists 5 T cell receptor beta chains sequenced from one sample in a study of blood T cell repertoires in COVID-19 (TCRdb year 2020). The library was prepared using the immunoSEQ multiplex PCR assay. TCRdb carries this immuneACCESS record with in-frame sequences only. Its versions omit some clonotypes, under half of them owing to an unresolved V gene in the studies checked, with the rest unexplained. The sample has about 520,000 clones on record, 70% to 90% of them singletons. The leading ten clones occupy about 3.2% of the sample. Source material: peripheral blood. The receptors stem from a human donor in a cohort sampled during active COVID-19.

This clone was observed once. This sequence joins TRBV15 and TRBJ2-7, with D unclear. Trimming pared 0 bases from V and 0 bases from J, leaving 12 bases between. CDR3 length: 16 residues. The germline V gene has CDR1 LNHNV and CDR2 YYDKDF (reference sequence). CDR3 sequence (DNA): TGTGCCACCAGCAGAGAGGCGTTTAGGAGCTCCTACGAGCAGTACTTC. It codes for CATSREAFRSSYEQYF.

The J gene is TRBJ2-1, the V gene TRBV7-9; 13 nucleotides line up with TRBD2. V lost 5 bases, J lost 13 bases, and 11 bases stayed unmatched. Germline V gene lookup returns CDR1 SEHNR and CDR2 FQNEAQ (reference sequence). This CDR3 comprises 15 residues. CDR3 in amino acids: CASSPSGTSGNPQFF. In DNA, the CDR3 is TGTGCCAGCAGCCCGAGTGGGACTAGCGGGAATCCCCAGTTCTTC.

CDR3 coding DNA: TGTGCCAGCAGCTTAGCGCTAGCGGGATCCGGTGAGCAGTTCTTC. As protein: CASSLALAGSGEQFF. V and J are TRBV7-6 and TRBJ2-1, with 9 bases fitting TRBD2. There are 15 residues in the CDR3. Trimming removed 0 bases from V and 9 bases from J; junction bases left unmatched: 6. Germline V gene sequence: CDR1 SGHVS, CDR2 FNYEAQ. The whole variable domain, filled in from reference TRBV7-6 and TRBJ2-1, reads GAGVSQSPRYKVTKRGQDVALRCDPISGHVSLYWYRQALGQGPEFLTYFNYEAQQDKSGLPNDRFSAERPEGSISTLTIQRTEQRDSAMYRCASSLALAGSGEQFFGPGTRLTVL.

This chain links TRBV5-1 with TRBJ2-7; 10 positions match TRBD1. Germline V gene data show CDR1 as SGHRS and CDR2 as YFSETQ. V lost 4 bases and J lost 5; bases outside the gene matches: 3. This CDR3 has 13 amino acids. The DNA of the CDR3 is TGCGCCAGCAGCCGGGACAGGGGCGACGAGCAGTACTTC. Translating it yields CASSRDRGDEQYF.

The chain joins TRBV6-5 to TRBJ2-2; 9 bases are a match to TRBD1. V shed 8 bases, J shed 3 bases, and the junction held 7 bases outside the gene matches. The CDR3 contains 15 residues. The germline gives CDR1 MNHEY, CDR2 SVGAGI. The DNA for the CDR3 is TGTGCCAGCTCTTGGGACAGGGTCGACACCGGGGAGCTGTTTTTT. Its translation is CASSWDRVDTGELFF.